The clone carrying this T cell receptor beta chain was recorded many times. Unmatched junction bases numbered 5, after V lost 2 bases and J lost 2 bases. The CDR3 runs 15 residues. Looked up from germline, CDR1 is SGHRS and CDR2 is YFSETQ. The data stem from a study of identical twins. TCRdb redid the calling of the 5' RACE reads with MiXCR, one entry per CDR3 protein. The sample has 200,000 to 300,000 distinct CDR3 sequences, roughly a tenth seen once. The origin of this receptor is a man aged 50 to 59 in good health. Material for sequencing was memory T cells sorted from blood. V gene TRBV5-1 combines with J gene TRBJ2-3; 7 positions match TRBD2. In DNA, the CDR3 is TGCGCCAGCAGCTTAGACGGGGACTACACAGATACGCAGTATTTT. It translates to CASSLDGDYTDTQYF.